Below are 19 T cell receptor beta chains sequenced from a single sample in a study of cytomegalovirus exposure and HLA in healthy donors. A multiplex PCR was run with 60 Vbeta primers and 13 Jbeta primers. The method was immunoSEQ multiplex PCR; TCRdb's version includes in-frame clones alone and lacks a portion of them. This repertoire shows 150,000 to 200,000 clones, 77% found once; its top ten account for approximately 2.9%. Specimen: PBMCs. Source of these receptors: a woman between 35 and 50 years old in good health and CMV-seropositive.

The genes are TRBV5-6 and TRBJ2-6; the D gene is possibly TRBD2 (6 bases). V gave up 3 bases and J gave up 7 bases, with 14 bases separating them. CDR1 is SGHDT, CDR2 YYEEEE, per germline. The CDR3 has 15 residues. In DNA, the CDR3 is TGTGCCAGCAGCTCGACCCGGGGAGGCGCCAACGTCCTGACTTTC. This gives the protein CASSSTRGGANVLTF. The whole variable domain, remainder taken from reference TRBV5-6 and TRBJ2-6, is DAGVTQSPTHLIKTRGQQVTLRCSPKSGHDTVSWYQQALGQGPQFIFQYYEEEERQRGNFPDRFSGHQFPNYSSELNVNALLLGDSALYLCASSSTRGGANVLTFGAGSRLTVL.

The chain is built from TRBV11-2 and TRBJ2-2, with 9 nucleotides matching TRBD2. The CDR3 is 17 residues long. The V and J ends lost 5 bases and 5 bases, in that order; junction bases with no gene match: 12. Germline V gene data show CDR1 as SGHAT and CDR2 as FQNNGV. The CDR3 loop is CASSARGVAGVTGELFF. Written as DNA, the CDR3 is TGTGCCAGCAGCGCCCGCGGGGTAGCGGGGGTTACCGGGGAGCTGTTTTTT.

CDR3 region: CASSQPDGADYGYTF. CDR3 sequence (DNA): TGCGCCAGCAGCCAACCCGACGGAGCAGACTATGGCTACACCTTC. J is TRBJ1-2 and V is TRBV4-1, with D unclear. Looked up from germline, CDR1 is MGHRA and CDR2 is YSYEKL. This CDR3 is 15 amino acids long. Trimming removed 2 bases at V and 3 bases at J, with 13 bases between.

This chain uses TRBV5-1 with TRBJ2-3; 9 bases line up with TRBD2. The CDR3 has 19 residues. J was trimmed by 6 bases and V by 0 bases; bases with no gene match: 17. Germline V gives CDR1 SGHRS, CDR2 YFSETQ. CDR3 amino acids: CASSLASFSGSRGGDTQYF. CDR3 in DNA: TGCGCCAGCAGCTTGGCCTCTTTTAGCGGGAGTAGAGGGGGTGATACGCAGTATTTT.

This clone has only a few counts. This chain links TRBV29-1 with TRBJ2-1; perhaps TRBD2 as D (6 bases). CDR1 and CDR2 from the germline V gene are SQVTM and ANQGSEA. V was trimmed by 3 bases and J by 6 bases, leaving 12 bases between them. This CDR3 contains 13 residues. DNA for the CDR3: TGCAGCGTTGAGGCAGGGAGGATCAATGAGCAGTTCTTC. Protein: CSVEAGRINEQFF.

This chain connects TRBV6-1 to TRBJ2-1, with 10 bases identical to TRBD1. The CDR3 extends over 15 amino acids. With 6 bases clipped from V and 6 bases from J, the junction kept 8 bases outside the gene matches. Germline V lookup: CDR1 MNHNS, CDR2 SASEGT. CDR3 DNA sequence: TGTGCCAGCAGCCGACCGGGACAGGGGAGCAATGAGCAGTTCTTC. It codes for CASSRPGQGSNEQFF.

V is TRBV5-1 and J is TRBJ2-1; possible D gene TRBD2, 5 bases. Trimming removed 2 bases at V and 9 bases at J, with 15 bases between. Germline V CDR1 and CDR2: SGHRS, YFSETQ. The CDR3 covers 14 residues. The CDR3, as DNA: TGCGCCAGCAGCTTTTCGGCGGGCACGGGTGAGCAGTTCTTC. Its protein is CASSFSAGTGEQFF. Drawing the rest from reference TRBV5-1 and TRBJ2-1, the complete variable domain is KAGVTQTPRYLIKTRGQQVTLSCSPISGHRSVSWYQQTPGQGLQFLFEYFSETQRNKGNFPGRFSGRQFSNSRSEMNVSTLELGDSALYLCASSFSAGTGEQFFGPGTRLTVL.

This sequence joins TRBV25-1 and TRBJ2-7, with D possibly being TRBD1 (5 bases). Trimming cost V 8 bases and J 6 bases, with 20 bases left between them. This CDR3 comprises 14 residues. From germline, CDR1 is MGHDK and CDR2 SYGVNS. The CDR3 bases are TGTGCCAGCCCTTTGATCCCGGTGGGGCCCGAGCAGTACTTC. Its protein is CASPLIPVGPEQYF.

The chain combines TRBV19 with TRBJ1-1, with D maybe TRBD1 (6 bases). Germline-derived CDR1 and CDR2 are LNHDA and SQIVND (reference sequence). The CDR3 contains 14 residues. Trimming shortened V by 6 bases and J by 0 bases, and 11 bases separated the two germline ends. In nucleotides, the CDR3 is TGTGCCAGTAGACCACAGGGACTGAACACTGAAGCTTTCTTT. It translates to CASRPQGLNTEAFF.

The chain uses TRBV5-1 and TRBJ2-7, with TRBD2 identical over 15 bases. Germline V gives CDR1 SGHRS, CDR2 YFSETQ. The CDR3 sequence is 15 residues long. J was trimmed by 7 bases and V by 4 bases; bases with no gene match: 6. CDR3 nucleotides: TGCGCCAGCAGCGGCAGGACTAGCGGGGGGGAGGAGCAGTACTTC. Translation: CASSGRTSGGEEQYF.

Remarks on this clone: This sample also contains other DNA sequences that code for the same CDR3. V and J are TRBV7-2 and TRBJ2-1, with a weak D call TRBD1 (5 bases). CDR1 and CDR2 from the germline V gene are SGHTA and FQGNSA. CDR3 size: 15 residues. V gave up 0 bases and J gave up 6 bases, with 12 bases separating them. CDR3 sequence: CASSLAVQGVNEQFF. The DNA of the CDR3 is TGTGCCAGCAGCTTAGCCGTACAAGGGGTCAATGAGCAGTTCTTC.

This chain joins TRBV6-1 and TRBJ1-5; 7 bases align to TRBD1. The CDR3 is 14 amino acids. V shed 4 bases and J 5 bases; nucleotides not matched to a gene: 5. CDR1 and CDR2 (germline): MNHNS, SASEGT. In DNA, the CDR3 is TGTGCCAGCAGTGGAGTAGGGGGCGATCAGCCCCAGCATTTT. This encodes CASSGVGGDQPQHF.

This chain joins TRBV27 and TRBJ2-3, with 10 nucleotides matching TRBD2. The CDR3 spans 16 residues. Losses at the gene ends were 3 bases for V and 3 bases for J; bases not matched to a gene: 6. Germline V gene data show CDR1 as MNHEY and CDR2 as SMNVEV (reference sequence). CDR3 coding DNA: TGTGCCAGCAGTTTTAAGCGGGGGGGCGAGACAGATACGCAGTATTTT. Its translation: CASSFKRGGETDTQYF.

The chain's CDR3 is CASSKVEGAFPNNNEQFF. The CDR3 DNA reads TGTGCCAGCAGCAAAGTCGAGGGGGCCTTTCCTAACAACAATGAGCAGTTCTTC. This chain uses TRBV21-1 with TRBJ2-1; TRBD1 is taken as the D call from the table, unchecked against the DNA. TRBV21-1 is tagged as a pseudogene. The CDR3 has 18 residues.

V usage is TRBV11-3 and J usage is TRBJ2-1, with 9 bases lining up with TRBD2. V was pared by 5 bases and J by 8 bases, with 10 bases of the junction left unmatched. In germline, CDR1 is SGHNT, CDR2 YENEEA. The length of the CDR3 is 15 residues. CDR3 DNA: TGTGCCAGCAGCCGAAGAATAGCGGGAGAGGATGAGCAGTTCTTC. Translation gives CASSRRIAGEDEQFF.

This clone came up once. The rearrangement joins TRBV4-3 to TRBJ1-2; D is unresolved. Trimming took off 0 bases at V and 6 bases at J, with 14 bases between the two ends. Germline CDR1 and CDR2: LGHNA and YSLEER. This CDR3 is 15 amino acids long. Here the CDR3 reads CASSQDLWGDDGYTF. DNA for the CDR3: TGCGCCAGCAGCCAAGATCTGTGGGGAGATGATGGCTACACCTTC.

The V call is TRBV9, the J call TRBJ2-1; D might be TRBD2 (5 bases). The CDR3 consists of 15 residues. The germline V gene has CDR1 SGDLS and CDR2 YYNGEE. With 0 bases removed from V and 8 bases from J, the gap between germline ends came to 15 bases. CDR3 nucleotide sequence: TGTGCCAGCAGCGTAGATTACGCTAGCAGCTATGAGCAGTTCTTC. This encodes CASSVDYASSYEQFF.

The CDR3 sequence: CASSPEEELFF. The CDR3 DNA reads as TGTGCCAGCAGCCCAGAGGAGGAGCTGTTTTTT. The V and J genes are TRBV11-3 and TRBJ2-2; D gene unclear. V was trimmed by 5 bases and J by 10 bases, leaving 8 bases between them. CDR3 size: 11 residues. Germline loops: CDR1 SGHNT, CDR2 YENEEA.

V gene TRBV7-2 combines with J gene TRBJ1-2, with 9 positions matching TRBD1. The germline V gene encodes CDR1 SGHTA and CDR2 FQGNSA. J was trimmed by 4 bases and V by 5 bases; bases with no gene match: 8. This CDR3 is built from 15 residues. CDR3 bases: TGTGCCAGCAGCAAGGGGACAGGGCTTTTCTATGGCTACACCTTC. Amino acids: CASSKGTGLFYGYTF.